The 17 T cell receptor beta chains below come from one sample, sequenced in a study of blood T cell repertoires in COVID-19 (dated by TCRdb to the early 2020s). Libraries were constructed by the immunoSEQ multiplex PCR assay. Imported from immuneACCESS, the table was reduced by TCRdb to in-frame sequences with V and J called. These copies leave out some clones; in studies compared against another copy, an unresolved V gene accounts for under half, and the cause of the remainder is not known. This sample lists 95,000 to 150,000 clones; less than 75% were detected once. The ten largest clones represent about 0.84% of the sample. Sequencing input: peripheral blood. The receptors stem from a human donor with acute or convalescent COVID-19. The donor label of this sample is uncertain.

This clone came up once. The V gene is TRBV15, the J gene TRBJ1-6, with TRBD1 identical over 7 bases. The CDR3 totals 14 residues. V was pared by 4 bases and J by 7 bases, with 4 bases of the junction left unmatched. Germline V gene sequence: CDR1 LNHNV, CDR2 YYDKDF (reference sequence). The CDR3 sequence: CATSNRGRNSPLHF. The CDR3 DNA reads TGTGCCACCAGCAACAGGGGAAGGAATTCACCCCTCCACTTT. Looking up the rest from reference TRBV15 and TRBJ1-6 gives the full variable domain: DAMVIQNPRYQVTQFGKPVTLSCSQTLNHNVMYWYQQKSSQAPKLLFHYYDKDFNNEADTPDNFQSRRPNTSFCFLDIRSPGLGDTAMYLCATSNRGRNSPLHFGNGTRLTVT.

This clone came up once. The chain couples TRBV6-1 to TRBJ1-2, with D perhaps TRBD1 (5 bases). CDR3 length: 16 residues. V was clipped by 2 bases and J by 6 bases, with 19 bases between them. Germline V CDR1 and CDR2: MNHNS, SASEGT. The CDR3 sequence: CASSELSGILWNGYTF. CDR3 DNA sequence: TGTGCCAGCAGTGAATTGTCAGGGATCCTATGGAATGGCTACACCTTC.

As for this clone: A single base separates this from a much larger clone, so it may be a read error. This rearrangement joins TRBV7-2 to TRBJ2-3; 7 bases agree with TRBD1. J was trimmed by 8 bases and V by 2 bases; bases with no gene match: 4. Germline V lookup: CDR1 SGHTA, CDR2 FQGNSA. CDR3 size: 13 residues. The DNA for the CDR3 is TGTGCCAGCAGCTTAACAGGGGTTGGTACGCAGTATTTT. This codes for CASSLTGVGTQYF.

V usage is TRBV7-9 and J usage is TRBJ1-2; 8 positions agree with TRBD1. The V and J ends lost 5 bases and 5 bases, in that order; junction bases with no gene match: 4. This CDR3 has 13 amino acids. The germline V gene has CDR1 SEHNR and CDR2 FQNEAQ (reference sequence). The CDR3 loop is CASSETGAYGYTF. In DNA, the CDR3 is TGTGCCAGCAGCGAGACAGGGGCTTATGGCTACACCTTC.

This clone appeared once. The rearrangement joins TRBV3-1 (or the pseudogene TRBV3-2) to TRBJ1-4; 7 bases map to TRBD1. Germline values: CDR1 LGHDT, CDR2 YNNKEL (reference sequence). Losses at the gene ends were 3 bases for V and 3 bases for J; bases not matched to a gene: 10. There are 17 residues in the CDR3. CDR3 DNA sequence: TGTGCCAGCAGCCAGGGCAACAGGGGTATATCTAATGAAAAACTGTTTTTT. Translating gives CASSQGNRGISNEKLFF.

V usage is TRBV30 and J usage is TRBJ1-6; the match to TRBD1 covers 7 bases. Germline V gene data show CDR1 as GTSNPN and CDR2 as SVGIG (reference sequence). V gave up 2 bases and J gave up 4 bases; unmatched junction bases: 5. There are 15 residues in the CDR3. The CDR3, as DNA: TGTGCCTGGAGTACCGGGACAGCTTATAATTCACCCCTCCACTTT. Protein product: CAWSTGTAYNSPLHF.

The chain combines TRBV9 with TRBJ2-3, with D perhaps TRBD2 (6 bases). Per germline, CDR1 SGDLS and CDR2 YYNGEE. The CDR3 is 15 amino acids. V lost 2 bases to trimming and J lost 3 bases, with 13 bases between them. The CDR3 sequence: CASSVEGRETDTQYF. The CDR3 region has the DNA TGTGCCAGCAGCGTGGAAGGTCGGGAGACAGATACGCAGTATTTT.

The gene calls are TRBV28 and TRBJ2-3; D is undetermined. Germline V gives CDR1 MDHEN, CDR2 SYDVKM. V lost 8 bases and J lost 2, with 17 bases in between. The CDR3 is 15 amino acids. CDR3 sequence (DNA): TGTGCCAGCGCCGAAGCCCAAACCTTCACAGATACGCAGTATTTT. It specifies CASAEAQTFTDTQYF.

The chain combines TRBV19 with TRBJ1-3; D ambiguous. The CDR3 length is 13 residues. Germline loops: CDR1 LNHDA, CDR2 SQIVND (reference sequence). Between the trimmed V and J ends, which lost 4 bases and 3 bases, there was a span of 7 bases. DNA of the CDR3: TGTGCCAGTAGTACCCGGGATGGAAACACCATATATTTT. Protein sequence: CASSTRDGNTIYF.

This clone was counted many times. The chain recombines TRBV7-9 with TRBJ1-1; D might be TRBD1 (5 bases). V dropped 9 bases and J dropped 1 base, with 9 bases sitting between them. Germline V lookup: CDR1 SEHNR, CDR2 FQNEAQ (reference sequence). The CDR3 extends over 12 amino acids. Here the CDR3 DNA reads TGTGCCAGTAGGGGTGAGAACACTGAAGCTTTCTTT. It is translated as CASRGENTEAFF.

V usage is TRBV11-2 and J usage is TRBJ2-7; 7 positions match TRBD2. With V trimmed by 5 bases and J by 4 bases, 11 bases remained unmatched. CDR1 and CDR2 (germline): SGHAT, FQNNGV. The CDR3 covers 15 residues. CDR3 loop: CASSVVSLAAYEQYF. CDR3 nucleotide sequence: TGTGCCAGCAGCGTCGTATCTCTAGCGGCGTACGAGCAGTACTTC.

This chain joins TRBV5-1 and TRBJ2-7; D may be TRBD2 (5 bases). Germline-derived CDR1 and CDR2 are SGHRS and YFSETQ. The CDR3 covers 14 residues. V was cut by 0 bases and J by 0 bases, with 7 bases left in between. CDR3 amino acids: CASSLGGNSYEQYF. The CDR3 region has the DNA TGCGCCAGCAGCTTGGGAGGGAACTCCTACGAGCAGTACTTC.

This clone was picked up a small number of times. The rearrangement uses TRBV7-9 and TRBJ2-3; a possible D gene is TRBD2 (5 bases). V was cut by 1 base and J by 10 bases, with 12 bases left in between. The CDR3 is made up of 13 amino acids. The germline CDR1 and CDR2 sequences are SEHNR and FQNEAQ (reference sequence). This CDR3 is CASSLGSSGSQYF. CDR3 DNA sequence: TGTGCCAGCAGCTTAGGGTCCAGCGGTTCGCAGTATTTT.

The chain has TRBV6-5 and TRBJ1-6, with unresolved D. Germline V gives CDR1 MNHEY, CDR2 SVGAGI. The CDR3 contains 15 residues. V was trimmed by 2 bases and J by 3 bases, leaving 8 bases between them. The CDR3, as DNA: TGTGCCAGCAGTTACGGGCGGGACTATAATTCACCCCTCCACTTT. Translation gives CASSYGRDYNSPLHF.

This clone was recorded a few times. The V gene is TRBV4-1, the J gene TRBJ2-1; D unclear. The CDR3 has 11 amino acids. Trimming took 1 base from V and 7 from J, leaving 2 bases between them. Germline assignment: CDR1 MGHRA and CDR2 YSYEKL. CDR3 in DNA: TGCGCCAGCAGCCAAGTAAATGAGCAGTTCTTC. Residues: CASSQVNEQFF.

The chain uses TRBV6-4 and TRBJ2-2; maybe TRBD1 (5 bases). The CDR3 has 13 residues. V shed 2 bases and J shed 5 bases, with 6 bases lying between them. The V gene's germline CDR1 is MRHNA and CDR2 SNTAGT. The DNA of the CDR3 is TGTGCCAGCAGTGACAGGGGAACCGGGGAGCTGTTTTTT. Protein product: CASSDRGTGELFF.

The gene calls are TRBV18 and TRBJ1-2, with 9 bases that match TRBD1. This CDR3 spans 14 amino acids. The ends lost 3 bases at V and 8 bases at J; junction bases unmatched: 7. Germline-derived CDR1 and CDR2 are KGHSH and LQKENI. CDR3 in amino acids: CASSPSGTGSGYTF. The CDR3 coding sequence is TGTGCCAGCTCACCCTCCGGGACAGGGTCCGGCTACACCTTC. The full variable domain, completed using reference TRBV18 and TRBJ1-2, is NAGVMQNPRHLVRRRGQEARLRCSPMKGHSHVYWYRQLPEEGLKFMVYLQKENIIDESGMPKERFSAEFPKEGPSILRIQQVVRGDSAAYFCASSPSGTGSGYTFGSGTRLTVV.